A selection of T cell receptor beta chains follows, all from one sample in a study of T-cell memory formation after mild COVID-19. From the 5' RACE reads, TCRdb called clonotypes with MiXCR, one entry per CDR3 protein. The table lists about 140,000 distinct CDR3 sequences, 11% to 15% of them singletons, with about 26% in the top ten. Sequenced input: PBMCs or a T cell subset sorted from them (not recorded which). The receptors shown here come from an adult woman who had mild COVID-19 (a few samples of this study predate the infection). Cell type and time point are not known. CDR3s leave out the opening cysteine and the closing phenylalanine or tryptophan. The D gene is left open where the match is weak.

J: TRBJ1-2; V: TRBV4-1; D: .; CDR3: ASSQDWGAVSYGYT
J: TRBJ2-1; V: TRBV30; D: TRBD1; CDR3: AWSSGTGANEQF
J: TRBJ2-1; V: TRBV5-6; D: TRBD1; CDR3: ASSSDRGIFHEQF
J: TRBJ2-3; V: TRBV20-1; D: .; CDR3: SARGASENTDTQY
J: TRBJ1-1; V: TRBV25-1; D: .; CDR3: ASDEGTMNTEAF
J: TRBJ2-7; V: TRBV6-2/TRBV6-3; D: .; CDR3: ASRGAAADEQY
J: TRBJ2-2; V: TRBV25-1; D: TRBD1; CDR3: ASSPPAGTGPGTGELF
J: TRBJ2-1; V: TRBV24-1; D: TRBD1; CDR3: ATSDWVGRGRDEQF
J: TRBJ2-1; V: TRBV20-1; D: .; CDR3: SARDRVDAF
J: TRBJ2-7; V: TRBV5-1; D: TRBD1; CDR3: ASRFGTGSISEQY
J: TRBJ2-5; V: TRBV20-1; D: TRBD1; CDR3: SARERDSRETQY
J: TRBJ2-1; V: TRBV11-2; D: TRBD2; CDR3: ASSLGSAGPGAYEQF
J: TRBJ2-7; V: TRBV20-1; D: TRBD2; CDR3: SARVLAGVVAQY
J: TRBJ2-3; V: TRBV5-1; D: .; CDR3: ASSLEGWLTDTQY
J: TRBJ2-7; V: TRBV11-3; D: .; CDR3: ASSSRKAQAPYEQY
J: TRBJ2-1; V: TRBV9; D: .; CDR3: ASSTEGIVRNEQF
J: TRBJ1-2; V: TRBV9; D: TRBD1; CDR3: ASSQGVRADGYT
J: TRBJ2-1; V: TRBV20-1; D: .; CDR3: SAARSTGSYNEQF
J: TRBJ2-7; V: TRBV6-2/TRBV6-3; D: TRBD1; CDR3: ASRQGISYEQY
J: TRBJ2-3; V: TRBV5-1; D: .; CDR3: ASSLGLTHFTDTQY
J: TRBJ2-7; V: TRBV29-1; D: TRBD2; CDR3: SVEEAGGMYEQY
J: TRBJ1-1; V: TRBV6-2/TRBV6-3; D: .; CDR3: ASRKETEAF
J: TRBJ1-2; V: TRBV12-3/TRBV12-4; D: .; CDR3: ASSSRDYSNYGYT
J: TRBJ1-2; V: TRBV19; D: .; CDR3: ASSTTDILDGYT
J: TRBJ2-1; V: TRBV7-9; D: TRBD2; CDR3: ASRSGTLGLADRVNEQF
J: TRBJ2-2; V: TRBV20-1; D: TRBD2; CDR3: SAKSGGNTGELF
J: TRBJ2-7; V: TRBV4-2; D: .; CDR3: ASSQDTSSAYEQY
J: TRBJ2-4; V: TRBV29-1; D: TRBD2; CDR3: SVEVGGNIQY
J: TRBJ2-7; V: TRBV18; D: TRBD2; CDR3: ASSPPLAGGEEQY
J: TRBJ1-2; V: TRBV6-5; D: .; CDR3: ASSYSTGVEYGYT
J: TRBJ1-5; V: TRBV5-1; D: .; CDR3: ASRGPQH
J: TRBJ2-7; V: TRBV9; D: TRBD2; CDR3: ASSVYWTSSYEQY